The text below deals with one TCR beta chain. In germline, CDR1 is SGHRS, CDR2 YFSETQ. The CDR3 spans 15 residues. The V end was cut by 1 base, the J end by 6 bases, with 13 bases between. H&E slides confirmed each diagnosis, reviewed by two pathologists independently. This entry belongs to a study of immune evolution from preneoplasia to lung adenocarcinoma. The assay was immunoSEQ multiplex PCR, and TCRdb's table has in-frame clones only and misses some. The data contain several thousand clones, approximately 79% of them seen just once; the ten biggest clones take up roughly a sixth. The receptor comes from a person between 70 and 80 years old with lung adenocarcinoma. This chain uses TRBV5-1 with TRBJ1-4, with D uncertain. Sample: FFPE adjacent normal lung tissue. DNA for the CDR3: TGCGCCAGCAGCTTGACGGTTCGGACGGATGAAAAACTGTTTTTT. Translating gives CASSLTVRTDEKLFF.